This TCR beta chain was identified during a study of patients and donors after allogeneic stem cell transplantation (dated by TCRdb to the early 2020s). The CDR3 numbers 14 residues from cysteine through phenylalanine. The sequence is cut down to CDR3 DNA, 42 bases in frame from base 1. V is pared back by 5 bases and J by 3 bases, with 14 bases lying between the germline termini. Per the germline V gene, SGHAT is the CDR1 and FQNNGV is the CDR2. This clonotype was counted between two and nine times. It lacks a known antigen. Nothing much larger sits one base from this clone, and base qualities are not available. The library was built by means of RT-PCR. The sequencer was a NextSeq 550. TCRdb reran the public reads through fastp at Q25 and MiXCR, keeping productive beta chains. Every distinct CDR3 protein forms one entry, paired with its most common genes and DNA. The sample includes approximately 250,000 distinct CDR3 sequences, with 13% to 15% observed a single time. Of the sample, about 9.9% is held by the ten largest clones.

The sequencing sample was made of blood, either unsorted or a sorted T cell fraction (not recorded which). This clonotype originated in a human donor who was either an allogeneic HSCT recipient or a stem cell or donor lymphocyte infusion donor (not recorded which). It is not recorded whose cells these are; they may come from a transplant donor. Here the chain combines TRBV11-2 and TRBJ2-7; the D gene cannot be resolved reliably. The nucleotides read TGTGCCAGCAGCCCCTTGGCAGTTAACTACGAGCAGTACTTC. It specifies CASSPLAVNYEQYF.